There are a few counts of the clone carrying this T cell receptor beta chain. The CDR3 is made up of 15 amino acids. Between the trimmed V and J ends, which lost 1 base and 4 bases, there was a span of 11 bases. This entry belongs to a study of identical twins. TCRdb re-called the 5' RACE reads through MiXCR, storing one row per CDR3 protein. In the table there are 1.5 million to 2 million distinct CDR3 sequences, roughly 35% of which are singletons. V usage is TRBV12-3 or TRBV12-4 and J usage is TRBJ2-1; tentative D call: TRBD2 (5 bases). The sequence was collected from a newborn girl in good health. Material: cord blood. The CDR3 sequence: CASSLGSVAYNEQFF. The CDR3 DNA sequence: TGTGCCAGCAGTTTAGGTAGCGTAGCGTACAATGAGCAGTTCTTC.